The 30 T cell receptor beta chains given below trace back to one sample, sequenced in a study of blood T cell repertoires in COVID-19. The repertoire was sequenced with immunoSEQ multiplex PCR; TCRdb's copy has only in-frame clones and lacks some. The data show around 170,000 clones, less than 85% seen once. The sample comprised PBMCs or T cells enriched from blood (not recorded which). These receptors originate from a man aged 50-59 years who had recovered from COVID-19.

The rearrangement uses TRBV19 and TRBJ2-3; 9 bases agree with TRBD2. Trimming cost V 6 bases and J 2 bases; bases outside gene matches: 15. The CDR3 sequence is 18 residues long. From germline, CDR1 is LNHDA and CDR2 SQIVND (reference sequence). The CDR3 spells CASSHLVASGAFTDTQYF. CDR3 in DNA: TGTGCCAGTAGCCACCTTGTGGCTAGCGGGGCGTTCACAGATACGCAGTATTTT.

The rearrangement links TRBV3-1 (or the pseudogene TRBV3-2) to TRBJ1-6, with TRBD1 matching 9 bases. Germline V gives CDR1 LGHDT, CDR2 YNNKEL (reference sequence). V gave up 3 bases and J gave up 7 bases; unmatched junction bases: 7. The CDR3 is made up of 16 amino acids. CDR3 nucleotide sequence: TGTGCCAGCAGCCAGATGACAGGGGGTAGGAATTCACCCCTCCACTTT. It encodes CASSQMTGGRNSPLHF.

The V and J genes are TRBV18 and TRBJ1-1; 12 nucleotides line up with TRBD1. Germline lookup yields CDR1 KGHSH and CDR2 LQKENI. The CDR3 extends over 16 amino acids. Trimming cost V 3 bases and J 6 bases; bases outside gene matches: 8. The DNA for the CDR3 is TGTGCCAGCTCACCGGGGACAGGGGGCAATTCCCCTGAAGCTTTCTTT. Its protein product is CASSPGTGGNSPEAFF.

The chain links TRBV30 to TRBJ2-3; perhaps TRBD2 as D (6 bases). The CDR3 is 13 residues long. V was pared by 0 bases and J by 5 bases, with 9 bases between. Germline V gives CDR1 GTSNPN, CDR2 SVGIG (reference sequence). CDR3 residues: CAWSVLEGDTQYF. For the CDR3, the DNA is TGTGCCTGGAGTGTACTGGAGGGAGATACGCAGTATTTT.

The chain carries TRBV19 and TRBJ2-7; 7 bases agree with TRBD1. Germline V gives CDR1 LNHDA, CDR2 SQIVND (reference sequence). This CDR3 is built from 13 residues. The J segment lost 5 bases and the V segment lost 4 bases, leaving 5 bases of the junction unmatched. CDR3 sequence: CASSTTGKDEQYF. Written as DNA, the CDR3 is TGTGCCAGTAGTACGACAGGGAAGGACGAGCAGTACTTC.

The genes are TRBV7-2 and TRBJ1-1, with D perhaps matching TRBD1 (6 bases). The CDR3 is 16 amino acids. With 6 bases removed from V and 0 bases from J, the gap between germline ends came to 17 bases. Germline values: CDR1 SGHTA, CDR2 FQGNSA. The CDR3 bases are TGTGCCAGCAGTAACCTTCCGGGACACCTGAACACTGAAGCTTTCTTT. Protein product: CASSNLPGHLNTEAFF.

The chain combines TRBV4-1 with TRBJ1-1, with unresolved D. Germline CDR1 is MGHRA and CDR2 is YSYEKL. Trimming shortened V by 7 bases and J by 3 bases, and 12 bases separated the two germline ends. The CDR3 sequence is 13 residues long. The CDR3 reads CASKGATHTEAFF. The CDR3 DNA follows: TGCGCCAGCAAAGGAGCCACGCACACTGAAGCTTTCTTT.

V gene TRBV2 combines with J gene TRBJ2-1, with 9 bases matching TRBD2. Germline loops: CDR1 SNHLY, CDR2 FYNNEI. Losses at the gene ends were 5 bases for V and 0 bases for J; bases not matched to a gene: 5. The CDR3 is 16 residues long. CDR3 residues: CASSPISGSSYNEQFF. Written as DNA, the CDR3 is TGTGCCAGCAGTCCAATTAGCGGGAGCTCCTACAATGAGCAGTTCTTC.

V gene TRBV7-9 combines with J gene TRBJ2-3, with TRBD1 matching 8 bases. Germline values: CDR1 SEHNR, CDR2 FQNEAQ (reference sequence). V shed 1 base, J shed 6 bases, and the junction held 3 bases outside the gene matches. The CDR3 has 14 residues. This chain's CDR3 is CASSLGQGRDTQYF. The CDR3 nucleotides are TGTGCCAGCAGCTTAGGACAGGGGCGCGATACGCAGTATTTT.

In DNA, the CDR3 is TGCGCCAGCAGTGAGGGGACAGGGGGCAACACTGAAGCTTTCTTT. Translated, it gives CASSEGTGGNTEAFF. The rearrangement joins TRBV10-2 to TRBJ1-1, with TRBD1 identical over 12 bases. Looked up from germline, CDR1 is WSHSY and CDR2 is SAAADI. The CDR3 totals 15 residues. J lost 2 bases, V lost 2 bases, and 0 bases had no gene match.

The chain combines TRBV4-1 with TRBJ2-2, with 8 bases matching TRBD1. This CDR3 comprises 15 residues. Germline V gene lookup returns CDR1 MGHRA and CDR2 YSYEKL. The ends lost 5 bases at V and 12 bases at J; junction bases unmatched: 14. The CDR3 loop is CASSSGGRKLSKLFF. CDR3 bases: TGCGCCAGCAGCTCAGGGGGCCGGAAGTTAAGTAAGCTGTTTTTT.

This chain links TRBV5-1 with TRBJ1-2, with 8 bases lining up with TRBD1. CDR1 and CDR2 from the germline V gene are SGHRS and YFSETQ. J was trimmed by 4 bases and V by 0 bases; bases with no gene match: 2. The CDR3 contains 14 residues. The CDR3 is CASSLGTGSYGYTF. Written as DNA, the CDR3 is TGCGCCAGCAGCTTGGGGACAGGGAGCTATGGCTACACCTTC.

Here the CDR3 reads CASSRDRGNNSPLHF. The CDR3 DNA is TGTGCCAGTAGTAGGGACAGGGGAAATAATTCACCCCTCCACTTT. The V gene is TRBV19, the J gene TRBJ1-6; 10 bases are shared with TRBD1. The CDR3 runs 15 residues. Per the germline V gene, CDR1 is LNHDA and CDR2 is SQIVND (reference sequence). V gave up 4 bases and J gave up 5 bases; unmatched junction bases: 2. Supplemented by reference TRBV19 and TRBJ1-6, the full variable domain reads DGGITQSPKYLFRKEGQNVTLSCEQNLNHDAMYWYRQDPGQGLRLIYYSQIVNDFQKGDIAEGYSVSREKKESFPLTVTSAQKNPTAFYLCASSRDRGNNSPLHFGNGTRLTVT.

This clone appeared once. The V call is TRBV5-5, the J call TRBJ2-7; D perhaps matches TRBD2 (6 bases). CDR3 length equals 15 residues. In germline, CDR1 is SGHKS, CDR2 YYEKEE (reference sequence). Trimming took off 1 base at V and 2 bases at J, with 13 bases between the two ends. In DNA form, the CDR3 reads TGTGCCAGCAGCTTGTGGGGCCGGGGGACCTACGAGCAGTACTTC. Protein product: CASSLWGRGTYEQYF.

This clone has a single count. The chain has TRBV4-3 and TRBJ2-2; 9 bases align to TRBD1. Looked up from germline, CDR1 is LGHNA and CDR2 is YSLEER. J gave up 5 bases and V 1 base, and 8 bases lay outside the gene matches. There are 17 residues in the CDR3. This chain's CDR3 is CASSQGPPGTGTGELFF. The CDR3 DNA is TGCGCCAGCAGCCAAGGCCCTCCCGGGACAGGGACCGGGGAGCTGTTTTTT.

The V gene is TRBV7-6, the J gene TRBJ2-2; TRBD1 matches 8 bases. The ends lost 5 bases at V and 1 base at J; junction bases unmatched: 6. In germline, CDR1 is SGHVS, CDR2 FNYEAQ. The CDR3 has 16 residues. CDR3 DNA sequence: TGTGCCAGCAGCCCAGTGGGGACAGGGAACACCGGGGAGCTGTTTTTT. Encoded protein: CASSPVGTGNTGELFF.

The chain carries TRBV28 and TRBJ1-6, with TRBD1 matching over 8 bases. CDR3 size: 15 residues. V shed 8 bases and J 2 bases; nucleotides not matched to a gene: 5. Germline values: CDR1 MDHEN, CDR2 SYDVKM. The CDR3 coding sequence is TGTGCCAGCCAAACGGACAGGGCCTATAATTCACCCCTCCACTTT. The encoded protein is CASQTDRAYNSPLHF.

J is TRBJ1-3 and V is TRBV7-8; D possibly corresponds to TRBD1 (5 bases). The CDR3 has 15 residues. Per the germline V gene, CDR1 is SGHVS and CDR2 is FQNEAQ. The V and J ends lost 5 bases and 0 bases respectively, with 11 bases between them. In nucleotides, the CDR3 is TGTGCCAGCAGCCGAGACAGTTCCTCTGGAAACACCATATATTTT. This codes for CASSRDSSSGNTIYF.

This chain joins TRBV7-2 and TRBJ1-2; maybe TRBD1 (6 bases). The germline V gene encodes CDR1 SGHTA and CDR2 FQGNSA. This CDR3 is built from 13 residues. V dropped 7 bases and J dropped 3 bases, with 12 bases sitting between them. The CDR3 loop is CASTYRVDYGYTF. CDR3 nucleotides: TGTGCCAGCACCTACAGGGTCGACTATGGCTACACCTTC.

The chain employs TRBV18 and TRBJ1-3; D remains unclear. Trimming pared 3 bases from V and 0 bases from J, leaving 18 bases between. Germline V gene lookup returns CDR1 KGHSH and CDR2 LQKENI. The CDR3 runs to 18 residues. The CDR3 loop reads CASSPNAQTGSSGNTIYF. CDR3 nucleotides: TGTGCCAGCTCACCCAACGCCCAGACGGGAAGCTCTGGAAACACCATATATTTT.

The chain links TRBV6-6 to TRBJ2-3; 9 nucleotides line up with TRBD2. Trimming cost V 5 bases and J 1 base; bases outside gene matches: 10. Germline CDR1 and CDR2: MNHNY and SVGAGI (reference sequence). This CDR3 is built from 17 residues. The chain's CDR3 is CASSPIGRGGRTDTQYF. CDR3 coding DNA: TGTGCCAGCAGTCCGATTGGGCGGGGGGGACGCACAGATACGCAGTATTTT.

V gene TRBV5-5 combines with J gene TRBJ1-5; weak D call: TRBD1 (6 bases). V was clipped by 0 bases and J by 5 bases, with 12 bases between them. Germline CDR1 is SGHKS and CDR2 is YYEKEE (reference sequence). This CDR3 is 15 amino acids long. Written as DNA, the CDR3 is TGTGCCAGCAGCTTGGTGCAGGGGAGTTATCAGCCCCAGCATTTT. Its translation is CASSLVQGSYQPQHF.

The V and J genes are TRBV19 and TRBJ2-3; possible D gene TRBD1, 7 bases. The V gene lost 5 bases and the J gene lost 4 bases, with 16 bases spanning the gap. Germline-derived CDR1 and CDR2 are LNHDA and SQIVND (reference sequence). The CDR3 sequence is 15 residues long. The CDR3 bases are TGTGCCAGTAGTGTCGACAGGGAGGCAGCAGATACGCAGTATTTT. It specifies CASSVDREAADTQYF.

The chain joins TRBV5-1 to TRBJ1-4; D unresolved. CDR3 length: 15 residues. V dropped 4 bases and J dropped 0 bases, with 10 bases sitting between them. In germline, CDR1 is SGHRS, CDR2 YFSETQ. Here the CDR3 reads CASSAYYPTNEKLFF. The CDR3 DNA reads TGCGCCAGCAGCGCTTACTACCCAACTAATGAAAAACTGTTTTTT.

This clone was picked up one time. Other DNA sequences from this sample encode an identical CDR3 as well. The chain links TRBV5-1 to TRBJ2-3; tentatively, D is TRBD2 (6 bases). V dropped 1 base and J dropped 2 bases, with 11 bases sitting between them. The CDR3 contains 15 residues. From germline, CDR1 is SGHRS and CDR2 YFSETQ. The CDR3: CASSLRGLYTDTQYF. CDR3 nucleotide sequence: TGCGCCAGCAGCTTGCGGGGACTCTACACAGATACGCAGTATTTT.

The CDR3 nucleotides are TGTGCCAGCAGCCCTATCATGGCTAGCGGGGAAGAGACCCAGTACTTC. This sequence encodes CASSPIMASGEETQYF. The chain joins TRBV27 to TRBJ2-5, with 9 bases lining up with TRBD2. Germline values: CDR1 MNHEY, CDR2 SMNVEV (reference sequence). This CDR3 is built from 16 residues. V shed 6 bases, J shed 3 bases, and the junction held 11 bases outside the gene matches.

The CDR3 DNA sequence: TGTGCCAGCGGAGTAGAGGAAAAATCACCCCTCCACTTT. Protein sequence: CASGVEEKSPLHF. The chain employs TRBV2 and TRBJ1-6; D uncertain. The germline CDR1 and CDR2 sequences are SNHLY and FYNNEI. V was pared by 8 bases and J by 10 bases, with 15 bases between. This CDR3 region has 13 residues.

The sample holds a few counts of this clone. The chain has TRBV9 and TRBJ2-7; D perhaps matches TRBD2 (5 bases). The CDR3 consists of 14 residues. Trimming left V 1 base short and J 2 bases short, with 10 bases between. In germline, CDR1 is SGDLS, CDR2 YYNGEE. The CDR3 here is CASSVSPGTYEQYF. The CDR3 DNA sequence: TGTGCCAGCAGCGTAAGCCCGGGGACCTACGAGCAGTACTTC.

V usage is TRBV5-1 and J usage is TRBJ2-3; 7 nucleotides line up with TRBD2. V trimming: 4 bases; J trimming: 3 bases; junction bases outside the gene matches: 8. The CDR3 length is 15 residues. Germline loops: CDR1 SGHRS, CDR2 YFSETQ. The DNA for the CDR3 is TGCGCCAGCAGCATTAGCGGGCGGGGGACAGATACGCAGTATTTT. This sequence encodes CASSISGRGTDTQYF.

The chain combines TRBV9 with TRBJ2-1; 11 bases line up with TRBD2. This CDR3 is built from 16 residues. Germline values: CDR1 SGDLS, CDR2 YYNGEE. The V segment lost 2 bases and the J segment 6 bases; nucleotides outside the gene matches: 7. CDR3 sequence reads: CASSVSGGAVGNEQFF. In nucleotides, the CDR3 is TGTGCCAGCAGCGTTAGCGGGGGGGCGGTTGGCAATGAGCAGTTCTTC.